These T cell receptor beta chains were read from a single sample in a study of blood T cells in healthy people across ages. MiXCR, applied by TCRdb to the 5' RACE reads, yields one record per CDR3 protein. The table has about 780,000 distinct CDR3 sequences, 20% to 30% seen once. This same sample was also part of a study on T cells of mothers and their children.

The sequenced sample was blood. Receptor source: a boy between 10 and 17 years old in good health. The CDR3 runs from the conserved cysteine through the conserved F or W. The D gene is left open where the match is weak. Where a row states a size, it is once, few, many or the class of an expanded clone; other rows omit it.

CDR3 protein,CDR3 DNA,D gene,J gene,V gene,clone size
CASNQRGGLAKNIQYF,TGTGCCAGCAACCAAAGGGGGGGGCTAGCCAAAAACATTCAGTACTTC,.,TRBJ2-4,TRBV6-2/TRBV6-3,.
CASSLVAATYNEQFF,TGTGCCAGCAGCTTGGTGGCAGCAACTTACAATGAGCAGTTCTTC,.,TRBJ2-1,TRBV5-5,.
CAISDPQGRETQYF,TGTGCCATCAGTGATCCCCAGGGAAGGGAGACCCAGTACTTC,.,TRBJ2-5,TRBV10-3,few
CATSRGGRLNTGELFF,TGTGCCACCAGCAGAGGCGGCAGGCTCAACACCGGGGAGCTGTTTTTT,.,TRBJ2-2,TRBV15,few
CASKHGGARETQYF,TGTGCCAGCAAACACGGGGGGGCGAGAGAGACCCAGTACTTC,TRBD2,TRBJ2-5,TRBV28,.
CANSRDGYTF,TGTGCCAACTCTAGGGACGGCTACACCTTC,.,TRBJ1-2,TRBV12-3/TRBV12-4,few
CASSPQTFSYEQYF,TGTGCCAGCAGCCCCCAGACATTCTCCTACGAGCAGTACTTC,.,TRBJ2-7,TRBV7-8,.
CASSPGLAGALTDTQYF,TGTGCCAGCAGTCCAGGACTAGCGGGGGCCCTCACAGATACGCAGTATTTT,TRBD2,TRBJ2-3,TRBV28,.
CASSQDPAYHEQFF,TGTGCCAGCAGCCAAGACCCAGCCTACCATGAGCAGTTCTTC,.,TRBJ2-1,TRBV4-2,.
CASRGSSTDTQYF,TGTGCCAGCAGGGGGTCGAGCACAGATACGCAGTATTTT,.,TRBJ2-3,TRBV2,.
CASSPYGRVFWRETQYF,TGTGCCAGCAGCCCTTACGGACGGGTCTTTTGGAGGGAGACCCAGTACTTC,.,TRBJ2-5,TRBV3-1,few
CASSLQPYEQYF,TGTGCCAGCAGCTTACAGCCCTACGAGCAGTACTTC,.,TRBJ2-7,TRBV7-9,.
CASSQDWGTGVFNYGYTF,TGCGCCAGCAGCCAAGATTGGGGGACAGGGGTTTTTAACTATGGCTACACCTTC,TRBD1,TRBJ1-2,TRBV4-1,few
CASSLSPSGNTEAFF,TGTGCCAGCAGTTTGTCCCCCAGCGGGAACACTGAAGCTTTCTTT,.,TRBJ1-1,TRBV27,few
CASSPSGGTRNEQFF,TGTGCCAGCAGCCCTAGCGGGGGTACTAGGAATGAGCAGTTCTTC,TRBD2,TRBJ2-1,TRBV7-3,.
CASSVRSGPVYGEKLFF,TGCGCCAGCAGCGTAAGGAGTGGCCCGGTATATGGGGAAAAACTGTTTTTT,.,TRBJ1-4,TRBV4-1,few
CASSLGPGPGLYEQYF,TGTGCCAGCAGTTTAGGTCCAGGGCCGGGATTGTACGAGCAGTACTTC,.,TRBJ2-7,TRBV12-3/TRBV12-4,.
CASPRLPGPRTGELFF,TGTGCCAGTCCTCGTCTCCCGGGGCCACGCACCGGGGAGCTGTTTTTT,.,TRBJ2-2,TRBV27,.
CASRVGPGNTIYF,TGTGCCAGCAGGGTAGGGCCCGGAAACACCATATATTTT,.,TRBJ1-3,TRBV28,.
CASSPGLTGGYEQFF,TGTGCCAGCAGCCCCGGACTAACGGGGGGATATGAGCAGTTCTTC,TRBD2,TRBJ2-1,TRBV7-9,few
CASSLDRGSGNTIYF,TGTGCCAGCAGCTTGGACAGGGGATCCGGAAACACCATATATTTT,TRBD1,TRBJ1-3,TRBV7-2,many
CASSHRGAEAFF,TGTGCCAGCAGCCACCGTGGGGCTGAAGCTTTCTTT,.,TRBJ1-1,TRBV7-8,few
CASSPPSGAVSYNEQFF,TGTGCCAGCAGCCCACCCAGCGGGGCTGTCTCCTACAATGAGCAGTTCTTC,TRBD2,TRBJ2-1,TRBV3-1,.
CASSPLGRDHRRYEQYF,TGTGCCAGCAGCCCCCTAGGAAGGGACCATCGGCGATACGAGCAGTACTTC,.,TRBJ2-7,TRBV11-2,.
CASSPEGGDIHGYTF,TGTGCCAGCAGCCCTGAGGGTGGGGATATCCATGGCTACACCTTC,.,TRBJ1-2,TRBV28,.
CSARDPGLAYEQYF,TGCAGTGCTAGAGATCCGGGACTAGCCTACGAGCAGTACTTC,TRBD2,TRBJ2-7,TRBV20-1,few
CASSWDGRYSPLHF,TGTGCCAGCAGCTGGGACGGCCGTTATTCACCCCTCCACTTT,.,TRBJ1-6,TRBV2,few
CASSQGAGQETQYF,TGTGCCAGCAGCCAAGGGGCAGGGCAAGAGACCCAGTACTTC,.,TRBJ2-5,TRBV3-1,.
CASSYPRAAGDPGTQYF,TGTGCCAGCAGTTATCCACGCGCCGCGGGGGATCCAGGGACCCAGTACTTC,TRBD2,TRBJ2-5,TRBV6-6,.
CATSVAANYGYTF,TGTGCCACCAGTGTGGCAGCCAACTATGGCTACACCTTC,.,TRBJ1-2,TRBV24-1,few
CASNPGESSYNEQFF,TGTGCCAGCAACCCTGGGGAGAGCTCCTACAATGAGCAGTTCTTC,.,TRBJ2-1,TRBV4-2,.
CASGKTGDREKLFF,TGTGCCAGCGGAAAGACAGGGGATCGGGAAAAACTGTTTTTT,TRBD1,TRBJ1-4,TRBV7-9,few
CASNSPSGANVLTF,TGTGCCAGCAATTCGCCCTCTGGGGCCAACGTCCTGACTTTC,.,TRBJ2-6,TRBV5-4,few